This T cell receptor (beta chain) was sequenced for a study of technical replicates of blood from several donors (dated by TCRdb to the late 2010s). CDR1 and CDR2 were assigned from the germline V gene (reference sequence) as LNHDA and SQIVND. The CDR3 starts with the cysteine, ends with the phenylalanine, and has 16 residues. The DNA shown is the 48-base CDR3, in frame from base 1. The germline V end is reduced by 0 bases and the J end by 4 bases; junction bases left unmatched: 6. This clone was seen many times. Its cognate antigen has yet to be identified. Base qualities are not at hand, and no much larger clone is one base apart. Library generation was performed with the immunoSEQ multiplex PCR assay. TCRdb stores this immuneACCESS table with in-frame sequences only. Part of the clones is absent; in the studies checked, under half of the shortfall reflects unresolved V genes, and no reason is known for the rest. The sample contains approximately 94,000 clones, almost 97% of them found a single time. Roughly 0.36% of the sample goes to the ten largest clones.

Material for sequencing was T cells isolated from PBMCs. The chain links TRBV19 with TRBJ1-3; TRBD1 agrees with 7 junctional bases. This sequence originates from a human donor in good health. The CDR3 reads CASSIDLTGPGNTIYF. The DNA sequence reads TGTGCCAGTAGTATAGACTTGACAGGGCCCGGAAACACCATATATTTT. With the portions outside the CDR3 filled from the reference TRBV19 and TRBJ1-3 genes, the complete variable region becomes DGGITQSPKYLFRKEGQNVTLSCEQNLNHDAMYWYRQDPGQGLRLIYYSQIVNDFQKGDIAEGYSVSREKKESFPLTVTSAQKNPTAFYLCASSIDLTGPGNTIYFGEGSWLTVV.